The 3 T cell receptor beta chains listed next were all sequenced from one sample in a study of T cells in Graves' hyperthyroidism and ophthalmopathy. There were TCR beta CDR3 regions amplified from RNA transcripts. TCR CDR3 regions were first amplified by RT-PCR with HTBI primers. TCRdb reanalysed the multiplex PCR reads using MiXCR and keeps one entry per CDR3 protein. The table lists hundreds of thousands of distinct CDR3 sequences, about 14% of them singletons. Sequencing was done on a sample of blood. These TCRs come from a woman in her fifties or sixties with Graves' ophthalmopathy.

On this clonotype: This may be a read error, as it is one base from a much larger clone. The chain's CDR3 is CASSLWSGVLGYGYTF. CDR3 sequence (DNA): TGTGCCAGCAGTTTATGGTCGGGGGTGCTGGGGTATGGCTACACCTTC. The rearrangement uses TRBV28 and TRBJ1-2, with D possibly matching TRBD1 (5 bases). V lost 0 bases, J lost 5 bases, and 16 bases lay in between. Germline V gene data show CDR1 as MDHEN and CDR2 as SYDVKM. The CDR3 has 16 amino acids.

This clonotype showed up many times. This sequence joins TRBV2 and TRBJ2-7, with D tentatively TRBD1 or TRBD2 (6 bases each). V lost 6 bases and J 4 bases, leaving 19 bases between the germline ends. This CDR3 is built from 15 residues. Germline CDR1 and CDR2: SNHLY and FYNNEI. The CDR3 sequence: CASRENGGLGYEQYF. The CDR3 DNA reads as TGTGCCAGCAGGGAGAACGGGGGCTTGGGTTACGAGCAGTACTTC.

The genes are TRBV19 and TRBJ2-1; 12 bases map to TRBD2. V lost 4 bases to trimming and J lost 7 bases; unmatched junction nucleotides: 8. The CDR3 runs to 16 residues. CDR1 and CDR2 (germline): LNHDA, SQIVND (reference sequence). CDR3 nucleotides: TGTGCCAGTAGTACCCAACTAGCGGGAGGTGGGAATGAGCAGTTCTTC. Encoded protein: CASSTQLAGGGNEQFF.